This T cell receptor (beta chain) is from a study of T cell responses to AZD1222 COVID-19 vaccine. The V end lost 4 bases, the J end lost 5 bases, and 17 bases lay between the germline ends. This CDR3 region has 15 residues. Per the germline V gene, CDR1 is ENHRY and CDR2 is SYGVKD. This table comes from immunoSEQ multiplex PCR, and its TCRdb copy is limited to in-frame clones, with some not included. This table has 100,000 to 150,000 clones, more than 85% appearing once. The origin of this receptor is an adult who received the AZD1222 COVID-19 vaccine. The specimen comprised peripheral blood, sampled 28 days after the second AZD1222 dose. The rearrangement links TRBV10-3 to TRBJ2-5; D is uncertain. CDR3 in amino acids: CAISVLERGGETQYF. The CDR3 DNA is TGTGCCATCAGTGTCCTAGAACGCGGTGGGGAGACCCAGTACTTC.